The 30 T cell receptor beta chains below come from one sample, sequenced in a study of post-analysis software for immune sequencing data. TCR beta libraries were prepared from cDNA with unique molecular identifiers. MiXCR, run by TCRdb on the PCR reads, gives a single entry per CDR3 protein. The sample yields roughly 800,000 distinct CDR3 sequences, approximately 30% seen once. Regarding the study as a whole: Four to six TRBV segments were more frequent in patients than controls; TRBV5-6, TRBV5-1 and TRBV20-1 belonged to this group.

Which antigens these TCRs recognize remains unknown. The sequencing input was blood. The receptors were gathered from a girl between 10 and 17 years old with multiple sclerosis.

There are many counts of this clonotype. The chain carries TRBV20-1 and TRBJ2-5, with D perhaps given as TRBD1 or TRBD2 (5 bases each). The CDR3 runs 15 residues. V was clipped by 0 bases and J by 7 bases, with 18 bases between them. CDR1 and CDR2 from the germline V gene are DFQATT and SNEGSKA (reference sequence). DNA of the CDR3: TGCAGTGCTAGAGATAGGGTTCGGGGCGCTGGGACCCAGTACTTC. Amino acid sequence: CSARDRVRGAGTQYF.

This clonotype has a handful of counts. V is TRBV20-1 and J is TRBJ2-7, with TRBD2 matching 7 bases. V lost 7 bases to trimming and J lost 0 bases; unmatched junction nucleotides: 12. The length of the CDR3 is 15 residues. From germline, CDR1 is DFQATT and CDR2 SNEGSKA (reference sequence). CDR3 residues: CSVRGASGHSYEQYF. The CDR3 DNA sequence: TGCAGTGTGCGGGGAGCTAGCGGACACTCCTACGAGCAGTACTTC.

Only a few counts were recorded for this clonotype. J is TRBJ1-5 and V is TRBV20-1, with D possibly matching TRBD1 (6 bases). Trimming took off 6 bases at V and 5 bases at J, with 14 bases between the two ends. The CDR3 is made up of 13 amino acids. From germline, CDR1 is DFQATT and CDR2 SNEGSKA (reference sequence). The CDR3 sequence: CSARQDLDQPQHF. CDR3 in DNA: TGCAGTGCCAGACAGGATCTAGATCAGCCCCAGCATTTT.

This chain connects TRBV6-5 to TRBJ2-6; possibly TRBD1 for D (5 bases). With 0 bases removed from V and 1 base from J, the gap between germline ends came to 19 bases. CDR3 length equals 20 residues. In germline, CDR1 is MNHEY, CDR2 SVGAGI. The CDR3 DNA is TGTGCCAGCAGTTACTCGACCTTCCGGCAGGGATGGTCTGGGGCCAACGTCCTGACTTTC. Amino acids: CASSYSTFRQGWSGANVLTF.

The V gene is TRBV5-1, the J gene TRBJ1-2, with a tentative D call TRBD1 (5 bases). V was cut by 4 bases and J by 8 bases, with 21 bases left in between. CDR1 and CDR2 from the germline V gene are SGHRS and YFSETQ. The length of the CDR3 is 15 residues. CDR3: CASSPGVPPREGYTF. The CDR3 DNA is TGCGCCAGCAGCCCGGGGGTCCCCCCACGAGAGGGCTACACCTTC.

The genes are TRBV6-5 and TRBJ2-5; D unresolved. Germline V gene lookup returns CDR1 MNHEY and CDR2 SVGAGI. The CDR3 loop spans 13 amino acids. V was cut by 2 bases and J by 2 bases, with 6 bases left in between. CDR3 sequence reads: CASSYNKQETQYF. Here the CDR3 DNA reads TGTGCCAGCAGTTACAACAAACAAGAGACCCAGTACTTC.

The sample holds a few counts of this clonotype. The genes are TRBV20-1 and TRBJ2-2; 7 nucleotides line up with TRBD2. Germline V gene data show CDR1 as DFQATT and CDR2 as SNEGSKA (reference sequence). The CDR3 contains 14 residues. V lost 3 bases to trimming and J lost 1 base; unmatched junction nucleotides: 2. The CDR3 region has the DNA TGCAGTGCTAGGGCTAGCGGGAACACCGGGGAGCTGTTTTTT. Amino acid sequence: CSARASGNTGELFF.

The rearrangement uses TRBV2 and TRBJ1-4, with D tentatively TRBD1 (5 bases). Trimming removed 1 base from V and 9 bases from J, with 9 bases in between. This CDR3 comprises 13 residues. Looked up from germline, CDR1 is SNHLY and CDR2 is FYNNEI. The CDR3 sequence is CASSEGDYKKLFF. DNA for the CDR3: TGTGCCAGCAGTGAAGGGGACTACAAAAAACTGTTTTTT.

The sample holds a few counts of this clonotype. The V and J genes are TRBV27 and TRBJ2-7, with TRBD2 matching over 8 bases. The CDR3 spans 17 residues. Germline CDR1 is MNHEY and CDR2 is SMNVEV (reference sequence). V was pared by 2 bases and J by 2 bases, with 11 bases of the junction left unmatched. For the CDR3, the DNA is TGTGCCAGCAGTTTAAGGTTTCTTGCGGGAGGAACCTACGAGCAGTACTTC. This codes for CASSLRFLAGGTYEQYF.

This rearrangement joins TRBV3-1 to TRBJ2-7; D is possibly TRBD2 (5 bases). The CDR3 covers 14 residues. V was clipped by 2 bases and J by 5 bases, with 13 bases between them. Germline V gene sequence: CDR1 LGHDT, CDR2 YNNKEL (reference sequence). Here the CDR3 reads CASSQSPGFHEQYF. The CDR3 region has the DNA TGTGCCAGCAGCCAATCTCCGGGGTTCCACGAGCAGTACTTC.

CDR3 DNA: TGTGCCACCAGTGATGGAACAGGGTTAGGGAATCAGCCCCAGCATTTT. Residues: CATSDGTGLGNQPQHF. The chain employs TRBV24-1 and TRBJ1-5; D perhaps matches TRBD1 (6 bases). Trimming took off 3 bases at V and 4 bases at J, with 15 bases between the two ends. In germline, CDR1 is KGHDR, CDR2 SFDVKD. The CDR3 is 16 amino acids.

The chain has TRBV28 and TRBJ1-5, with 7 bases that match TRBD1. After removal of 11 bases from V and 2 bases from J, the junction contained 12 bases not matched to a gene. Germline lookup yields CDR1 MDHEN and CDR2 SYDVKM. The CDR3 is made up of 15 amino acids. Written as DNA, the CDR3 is TGTGCCGCCCGGGCAGGGGACAGTCGCAATCAGCCCCAGCATTTT. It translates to CAARAGDSRNQPQHF.

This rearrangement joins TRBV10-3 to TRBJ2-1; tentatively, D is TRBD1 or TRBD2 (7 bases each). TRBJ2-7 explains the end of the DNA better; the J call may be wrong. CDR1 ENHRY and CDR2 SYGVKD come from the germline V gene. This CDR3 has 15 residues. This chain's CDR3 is CAISSRQGGYNEQYF. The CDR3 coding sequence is TGTGCCATCAGTTCCAGACAGGGAGGGTACAATGAGCAGTACTTC.

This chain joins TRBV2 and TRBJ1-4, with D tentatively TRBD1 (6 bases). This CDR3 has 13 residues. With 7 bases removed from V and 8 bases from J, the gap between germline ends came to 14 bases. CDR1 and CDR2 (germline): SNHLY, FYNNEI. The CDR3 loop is CASTRSGGEKLFF. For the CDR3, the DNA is TGTGCCAGCACGCGGTCGGGGGGCGAAAAACTGTTTTTT.

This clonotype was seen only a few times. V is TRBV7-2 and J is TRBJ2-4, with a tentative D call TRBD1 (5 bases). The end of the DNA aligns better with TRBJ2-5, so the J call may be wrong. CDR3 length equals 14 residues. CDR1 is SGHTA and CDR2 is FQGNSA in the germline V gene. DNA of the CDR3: TGTGCCAGCAGCTTACAGGGTCTAGAAGAGACCCAGTACTTC. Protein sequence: CASSLQGLEETQYF.

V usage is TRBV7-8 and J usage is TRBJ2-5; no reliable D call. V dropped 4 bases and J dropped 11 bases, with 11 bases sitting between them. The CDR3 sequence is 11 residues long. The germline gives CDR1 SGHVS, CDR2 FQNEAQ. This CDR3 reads CASSSAMEQYF. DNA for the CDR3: TGTGCCAGCAGCTCCGCCATGGAGCAGTACTTC.

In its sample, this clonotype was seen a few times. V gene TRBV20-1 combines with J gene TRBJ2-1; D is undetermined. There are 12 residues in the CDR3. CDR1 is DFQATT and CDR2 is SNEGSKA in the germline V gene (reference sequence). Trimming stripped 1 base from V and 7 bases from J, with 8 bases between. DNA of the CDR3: TGCAGTGCTAGAGGACCGGTGAATGAGCAGTTCTTC. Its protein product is CSARGPVNEQFF.

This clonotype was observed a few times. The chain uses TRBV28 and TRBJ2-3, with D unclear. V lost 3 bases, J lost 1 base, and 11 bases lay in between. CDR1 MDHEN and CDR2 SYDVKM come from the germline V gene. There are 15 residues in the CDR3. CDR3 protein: CASSFRQSRTDTQYF. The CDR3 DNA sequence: TGTGCCAGCAGTTTTCGCCAGAGCCGCACAGATACGCAGTATTTT. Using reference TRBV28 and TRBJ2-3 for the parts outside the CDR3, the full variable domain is DVKVTQSSRYLVKRTGEKVFLECVQDMDHENMFWYRQDPGLGLRLIYFSYDVKMKEKGDIPEGYSVSREKKERFSLILESASTNQTSMYLCASSFRQSRTDTQYFGPGTRLTVL.

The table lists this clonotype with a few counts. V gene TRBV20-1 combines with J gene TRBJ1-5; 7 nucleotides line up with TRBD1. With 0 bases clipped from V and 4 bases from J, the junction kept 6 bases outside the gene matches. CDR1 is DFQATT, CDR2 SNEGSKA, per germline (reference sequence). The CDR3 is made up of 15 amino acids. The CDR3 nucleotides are TGCAGTGCTAGAGATCAGGCAGGGGGAAATCAGCCCCAGCATTTT. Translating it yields CSARDQAGGNQPQHF.

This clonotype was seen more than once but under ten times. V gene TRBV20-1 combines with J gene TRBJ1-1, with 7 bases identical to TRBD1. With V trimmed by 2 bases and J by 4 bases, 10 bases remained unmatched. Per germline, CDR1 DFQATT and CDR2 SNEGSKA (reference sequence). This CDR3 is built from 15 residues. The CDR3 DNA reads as TGCAGTGCTAGACCCCCAGGGGGAATGGGCACTGAAGCTTTCTTT. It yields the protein CSARPPGGMGTEAFF.

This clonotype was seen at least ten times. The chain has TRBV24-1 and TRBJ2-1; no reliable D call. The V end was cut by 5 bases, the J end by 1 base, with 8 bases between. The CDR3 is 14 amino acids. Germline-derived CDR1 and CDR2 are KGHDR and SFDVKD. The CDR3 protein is CATSGGKSYNEQFF. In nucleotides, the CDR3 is TGTGCCACCAGTGGGGGAAAGTCCTACAATGAGCAGTTCTTC.

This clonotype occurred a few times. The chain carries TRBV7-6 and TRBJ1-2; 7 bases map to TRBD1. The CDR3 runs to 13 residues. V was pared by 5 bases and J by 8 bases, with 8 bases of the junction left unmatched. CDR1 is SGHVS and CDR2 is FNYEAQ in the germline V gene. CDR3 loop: CASSPGQESGYTF. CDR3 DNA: TGTGCCAGCAGCCCCGGACAGGAATCAGGCTACACCTTC.

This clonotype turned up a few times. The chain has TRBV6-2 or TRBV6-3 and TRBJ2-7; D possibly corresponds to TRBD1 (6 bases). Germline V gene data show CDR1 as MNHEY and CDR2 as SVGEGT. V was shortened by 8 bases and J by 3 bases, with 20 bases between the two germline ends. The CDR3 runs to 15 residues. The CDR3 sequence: CASGPSRTDYYEQYF. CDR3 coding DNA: TGTGCCAGCGGCCCTTCGCGGACAGACTACTACGAGCAGTACTTC.

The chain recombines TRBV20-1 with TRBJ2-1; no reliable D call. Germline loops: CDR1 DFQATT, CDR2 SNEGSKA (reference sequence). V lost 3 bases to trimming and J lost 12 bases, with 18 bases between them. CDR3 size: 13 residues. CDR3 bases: TGCAGTGCTAGCGCTCCTACCCTGAGTGGGCAGTTCTTC. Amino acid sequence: CSASAPTLSGQFF.

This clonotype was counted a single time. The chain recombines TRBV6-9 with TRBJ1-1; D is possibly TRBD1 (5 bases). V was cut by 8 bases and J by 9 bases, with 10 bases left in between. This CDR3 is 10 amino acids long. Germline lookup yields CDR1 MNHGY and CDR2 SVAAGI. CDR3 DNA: TGTGCCAGCTGGGCAGGGAAAGCTTTCTTT. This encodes CASWAGKAFF.

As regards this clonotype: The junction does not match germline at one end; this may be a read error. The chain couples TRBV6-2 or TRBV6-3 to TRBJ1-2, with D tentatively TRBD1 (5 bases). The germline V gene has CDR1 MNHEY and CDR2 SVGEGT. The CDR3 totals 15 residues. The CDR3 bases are TGTGCCAGCAGTGCGGGACTGAGACCTAACTGTGGCTACACCTTC. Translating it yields CASSAGLRPNCGYTF.

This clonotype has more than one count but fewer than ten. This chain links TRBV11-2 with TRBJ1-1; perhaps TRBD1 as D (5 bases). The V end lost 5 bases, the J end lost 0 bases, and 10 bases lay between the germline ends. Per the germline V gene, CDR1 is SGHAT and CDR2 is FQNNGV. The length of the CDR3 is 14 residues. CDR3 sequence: CASSRDGLNTEAFF. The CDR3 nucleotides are TGTGCCAGCAGCCGGGACGGCTTGAACACTGAAGCTTTCTTT.

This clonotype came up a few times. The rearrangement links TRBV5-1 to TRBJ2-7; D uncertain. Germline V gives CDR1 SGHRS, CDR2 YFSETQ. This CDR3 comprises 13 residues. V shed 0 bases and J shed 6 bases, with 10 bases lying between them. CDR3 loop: CASSLAQPREQYF. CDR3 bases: TGCGCCAGCAGCTTGGCCCAACCGCGCGAGCAGTACTTC.

The CDR3 sequence is CASLTTPGLAGTQYF. As DNA, the CDR3 is TGCGCCAGCTTGACGACGCCGGGACTAGCGGGGACCCAGTACTTC. The chain couples TRBV5-1 to TRBJ2-5; 12 nucleotides line up with TRBD2. The germline V gene encodes CDR1 SGHRS and CDR2 YFSETQ. The CDR3 is 15 amino acids. With V trimmed by 7 bases and J by 7 bases, 11 bases remained unmatched. Full variable domain (remainder filled in from reference TRBV5-1 and TRBJ2-5): KAGVTQTPRYLIKTRGQQVTLSCSPISGHRSVSWYQQTPGQGLQFLFEYFSETQRNKGNFPGRFSGRQFSNSRSEMNVSTLELGDSALYLCASLTTPGLAGTQYFGPGTRLLVL.

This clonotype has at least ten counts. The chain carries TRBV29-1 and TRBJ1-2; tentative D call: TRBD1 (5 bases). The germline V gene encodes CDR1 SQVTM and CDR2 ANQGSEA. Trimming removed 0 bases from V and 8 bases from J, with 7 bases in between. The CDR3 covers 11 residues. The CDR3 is CSVEDRVGYTF. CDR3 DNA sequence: TGCAGCGTTGAAGACAGGGTGGGCTACACCTTC.